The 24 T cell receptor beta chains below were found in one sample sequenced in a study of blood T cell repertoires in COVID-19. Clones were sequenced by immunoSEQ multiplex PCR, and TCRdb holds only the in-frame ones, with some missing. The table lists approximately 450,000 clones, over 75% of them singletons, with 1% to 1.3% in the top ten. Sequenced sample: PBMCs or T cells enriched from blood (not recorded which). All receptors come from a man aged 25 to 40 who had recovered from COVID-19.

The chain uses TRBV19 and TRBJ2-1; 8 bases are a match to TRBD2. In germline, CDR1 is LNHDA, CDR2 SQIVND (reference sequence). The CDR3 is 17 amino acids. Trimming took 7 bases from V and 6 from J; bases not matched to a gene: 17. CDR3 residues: CASTAGTSGRTFNEQFF. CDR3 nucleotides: TGTGCCAGTACGGCAGGGACGAGCGGGAGAACGTTCAATGAGCAGTTCTTC.

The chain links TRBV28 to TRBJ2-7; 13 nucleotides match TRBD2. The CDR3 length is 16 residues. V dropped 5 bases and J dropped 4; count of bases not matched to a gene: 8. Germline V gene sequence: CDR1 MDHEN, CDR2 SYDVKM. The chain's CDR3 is CASSQPGLAGLYEQYF. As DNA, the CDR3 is TGTGCCAGCAGTCAACCGGGACTAGCGGGATTGTACGAGCAGTACTTC. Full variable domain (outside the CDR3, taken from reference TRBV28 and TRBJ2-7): DVKVTQSSRYLVKRTGEKVFLECVQDMDHENMFWYRQDPGLGLRLIYFSYDVKMKEKGDIPEGYSVSREKKERFSLILESASTNQTSMYLCASSQPGLAGLYEQYFGPGTRLTVT.

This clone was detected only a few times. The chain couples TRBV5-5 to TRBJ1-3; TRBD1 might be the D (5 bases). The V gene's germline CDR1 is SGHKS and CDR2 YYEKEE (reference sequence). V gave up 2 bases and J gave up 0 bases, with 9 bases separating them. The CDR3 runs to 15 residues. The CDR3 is CASSLGVVSGNTIYF. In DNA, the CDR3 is TGTGCCAGCAGCTTAGGGGTTGTCTCTGGAAACACCATATATTTT. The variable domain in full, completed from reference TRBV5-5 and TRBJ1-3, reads DAGVTQSPTHLIKTRGQQVTLRCSPISGHKSVSWYQQVLGQGPQFIFQYYEKEERGRGNFPDRFSARQFPNYSSELNVNALLLGDSALYLCASSLGVVSGNTIYFGEGSWLTVV.

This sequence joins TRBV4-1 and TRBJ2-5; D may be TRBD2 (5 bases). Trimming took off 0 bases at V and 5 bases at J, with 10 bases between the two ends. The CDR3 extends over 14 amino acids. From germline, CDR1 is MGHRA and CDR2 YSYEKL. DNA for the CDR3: TGCGCCAGCAGCCAAGATTTTAGCGCGGAGACCCAGTACTTC. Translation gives CASSQDFSAETQYF.

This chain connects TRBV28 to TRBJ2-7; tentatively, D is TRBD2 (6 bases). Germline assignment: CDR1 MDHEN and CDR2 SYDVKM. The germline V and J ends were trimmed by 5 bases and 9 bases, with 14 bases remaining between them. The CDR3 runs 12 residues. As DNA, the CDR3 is TGTGCCAGCAGTGCTTCCGGGGGAAGGCAGTACTTC. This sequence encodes CASSASGGRQYF.

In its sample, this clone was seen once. DNA of the CDR3: TGTGCCAGCAGCCCCCTTGGGGGCAGGGTTTACGAGCAGTACTTC. The encoded protein is CASSPLGGRVYEQYF. The chain is built from TRBV14 and TRBJ2-7; D perhaps matches TRBD1 (6 bases). The CDR3 extends over 15 amino acids. The V end lost 4 bases, the J end lost 4 bases, and 17 bases lay between the germline ends. Germline CDR1 and CDR2: SGHDN and FVKESK.

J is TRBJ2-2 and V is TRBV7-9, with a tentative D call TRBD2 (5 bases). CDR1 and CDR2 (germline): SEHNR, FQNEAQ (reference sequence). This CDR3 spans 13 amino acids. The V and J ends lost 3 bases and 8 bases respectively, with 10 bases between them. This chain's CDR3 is CASSFEGRGELFF. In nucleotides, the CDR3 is TGTGCCAGCAGCTTTGAGGGAAGGGGGGAGCTGTTTTTT.

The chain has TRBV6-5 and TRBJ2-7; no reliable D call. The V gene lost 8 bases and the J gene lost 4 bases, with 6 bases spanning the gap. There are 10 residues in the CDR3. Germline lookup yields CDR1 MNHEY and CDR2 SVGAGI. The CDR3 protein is CASGQYEQYF. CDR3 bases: TGTGCCAGCGGTCAGTACGAGCAGTACTTC.

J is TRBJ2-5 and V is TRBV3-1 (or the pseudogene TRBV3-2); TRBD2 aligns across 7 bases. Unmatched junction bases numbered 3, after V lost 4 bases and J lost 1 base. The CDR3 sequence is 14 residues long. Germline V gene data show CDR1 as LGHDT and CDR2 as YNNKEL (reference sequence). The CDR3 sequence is CASSPGTIQETQYF. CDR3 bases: TGTGCCAGCAGCCCCGGGACTATCCAAGAGACCCAGTACTTC.

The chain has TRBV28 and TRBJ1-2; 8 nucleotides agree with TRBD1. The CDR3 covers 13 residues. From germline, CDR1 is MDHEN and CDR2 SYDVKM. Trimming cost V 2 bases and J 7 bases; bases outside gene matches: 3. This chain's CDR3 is CASSLPDRAGYTF. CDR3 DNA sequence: TGTGCCAGCAGTTTACCGGACAGGGCTGGCTACACCTTC.

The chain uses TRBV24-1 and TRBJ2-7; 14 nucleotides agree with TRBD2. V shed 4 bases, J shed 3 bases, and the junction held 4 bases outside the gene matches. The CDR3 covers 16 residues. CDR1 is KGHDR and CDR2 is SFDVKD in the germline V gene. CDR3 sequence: CATSEQGTSGSYEQYF. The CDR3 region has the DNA TGTGCCACCAGTGAGCAGGGGACTAGCGGGAGCTACGAGCAGTACTTC.

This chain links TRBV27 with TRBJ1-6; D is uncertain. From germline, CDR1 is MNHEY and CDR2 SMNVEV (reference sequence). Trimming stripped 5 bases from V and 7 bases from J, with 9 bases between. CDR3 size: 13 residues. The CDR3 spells CASSPRLNSPLHF. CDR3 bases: TGTGCCAGCAGTCCGCGATTAAATTCACCCCTCCACTTT.

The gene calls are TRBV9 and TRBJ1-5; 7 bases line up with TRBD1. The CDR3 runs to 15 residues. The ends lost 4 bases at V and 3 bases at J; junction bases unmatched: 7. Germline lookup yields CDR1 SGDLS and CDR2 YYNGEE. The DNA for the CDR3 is TGTGCCAGCAGCCGAACAGGGGCCTCCAATCAGCCCCAGCATTTT. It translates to CASSRTGASNQPQHF.

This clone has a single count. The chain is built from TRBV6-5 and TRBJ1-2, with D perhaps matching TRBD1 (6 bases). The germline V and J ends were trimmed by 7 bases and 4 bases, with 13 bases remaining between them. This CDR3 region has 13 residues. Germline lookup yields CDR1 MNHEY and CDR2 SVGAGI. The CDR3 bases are TGTGCCAGCACCCCAGGGGCAGGCTATGGCTACACCTTC. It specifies CASTPGAGYGYTF.

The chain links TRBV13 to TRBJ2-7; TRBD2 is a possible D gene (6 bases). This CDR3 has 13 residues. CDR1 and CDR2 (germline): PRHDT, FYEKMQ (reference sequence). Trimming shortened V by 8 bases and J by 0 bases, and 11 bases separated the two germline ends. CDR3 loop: CASGRRDSYEQYF. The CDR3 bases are TGTGCCAGCGGGAGGCGGGACTCCTACGAGCAGTACTTC.

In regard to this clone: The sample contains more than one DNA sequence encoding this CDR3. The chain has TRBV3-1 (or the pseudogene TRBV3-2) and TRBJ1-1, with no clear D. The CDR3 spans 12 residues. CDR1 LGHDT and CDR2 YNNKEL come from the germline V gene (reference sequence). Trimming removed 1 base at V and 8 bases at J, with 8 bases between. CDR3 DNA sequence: TGTGCCAGCAGCCAAGTGCGAGGGGAAGCTTTCTTT. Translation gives CASSQVRGEAFF.

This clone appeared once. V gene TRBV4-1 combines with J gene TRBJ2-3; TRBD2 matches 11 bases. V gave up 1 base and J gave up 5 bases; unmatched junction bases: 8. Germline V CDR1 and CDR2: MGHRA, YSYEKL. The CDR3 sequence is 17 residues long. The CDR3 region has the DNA TGCGCCAGCAGCCAAGGTGATAGCGGGAGGGCCGGAGATACGCAGTATTTT. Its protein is CASSQGDSGRAGDTQYF.

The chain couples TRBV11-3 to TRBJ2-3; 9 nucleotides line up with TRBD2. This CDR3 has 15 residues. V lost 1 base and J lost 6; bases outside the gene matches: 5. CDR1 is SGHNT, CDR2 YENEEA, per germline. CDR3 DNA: TGTGCCAGCAGCTTAGGGACTAGCGCCCGGGATACGCAGTATTTT. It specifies CASSLGTSARDTQYF.

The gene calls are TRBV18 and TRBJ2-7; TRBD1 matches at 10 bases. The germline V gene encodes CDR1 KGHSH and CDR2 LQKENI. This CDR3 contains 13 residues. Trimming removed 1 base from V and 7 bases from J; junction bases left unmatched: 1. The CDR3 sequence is CASSPRDRGEQYF. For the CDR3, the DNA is TGTGCCAGCTCACCACGGGACAGGGGTGAGCAGTACTTC.

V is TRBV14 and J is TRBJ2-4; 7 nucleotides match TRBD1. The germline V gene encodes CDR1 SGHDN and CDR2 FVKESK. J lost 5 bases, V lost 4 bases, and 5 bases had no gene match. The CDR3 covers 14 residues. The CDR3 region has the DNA TGTGCCAGCAGCCCCGCGACAGGGCAAAACATTCAGTACTTC. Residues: CASSPATGQNIQYF.

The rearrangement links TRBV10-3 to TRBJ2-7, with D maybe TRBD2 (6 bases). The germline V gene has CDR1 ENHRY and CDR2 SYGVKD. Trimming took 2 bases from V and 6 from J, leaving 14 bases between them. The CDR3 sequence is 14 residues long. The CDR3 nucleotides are TGTGCCATCAGTGAGGTCAGTTCGGGAGCCGAGCAGTACTTC. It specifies CAISEVSSGAEQYF.

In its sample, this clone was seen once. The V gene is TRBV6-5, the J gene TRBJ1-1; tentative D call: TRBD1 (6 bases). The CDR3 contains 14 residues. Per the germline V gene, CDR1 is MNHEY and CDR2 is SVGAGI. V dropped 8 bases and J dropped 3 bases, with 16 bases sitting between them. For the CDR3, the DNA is TGTGCCAGCTCAGGGGCCCTAACCGACACTGAAGCTTTCTTT. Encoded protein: CASSGALTDTEAFF.

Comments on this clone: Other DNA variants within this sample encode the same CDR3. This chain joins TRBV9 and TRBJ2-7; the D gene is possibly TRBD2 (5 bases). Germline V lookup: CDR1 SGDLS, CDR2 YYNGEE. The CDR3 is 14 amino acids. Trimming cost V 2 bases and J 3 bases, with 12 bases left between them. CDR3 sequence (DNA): TGTGCCAGCAGCGTGGGCGGAGAGGGCTACGAGCAGTACTTC. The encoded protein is CASSVGGEGYEQYF.

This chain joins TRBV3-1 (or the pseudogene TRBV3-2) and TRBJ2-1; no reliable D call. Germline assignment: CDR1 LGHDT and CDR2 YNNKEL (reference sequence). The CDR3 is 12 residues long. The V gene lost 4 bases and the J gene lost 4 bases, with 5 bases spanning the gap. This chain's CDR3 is CASSLTYNEQFF. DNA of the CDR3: TGTGCCAGCAGCCTGACATACAATGAGCAGTTCTTC.